A single sample gave rise to the 18 T cell receptor beta chains below, sequenced in a study of cytomegalovirus exposure and HLA in healthy donors (TCRdb year 2017). Libraries were made using the immunoSEQ multiplex PCR assay. This is the immuneACCESS table as TCRdb keeps it, with only in-frame sequences that have V and J called. A part of the clones is gone; compared with another copy, unresolved V genes explain less than half, and the rest is unexplained. This sample comprises 150,000 to 200,000 clones, approximately 96% of them detected only once. In total, the top ten clones hold 0.89% of the sample. The sample was PBMCs. The receptors were gathered from a woman under 30 in good health and CMV-seronegative.

This rearrangement joins TRBV4-1 to TRBJ1-5; the D gene is possibly TRBD1 (6 bases). The ends were cut back, 1 base at V and 5 bases at J, with 9 bases in the middle. This CDR3 contains 14 residues. CDR1 MGHRA and CDR2 YSYEKL come from the germline V gene. CDR3 sequence: CASSQGAGDQPQHF. The CDR3 DNA sequence: TGCGCCAGCAGCCAAGGGGCAGGGGATCAGCCCCAGCATTTT.

The rearrangement uses TRBV18 and TRBJ1-5, with D perhaps matching TRBD1 (5 bases). From germline, CDR1 is KGHSH and CDR2 LQKENI. CDR3 size: 16 residues. Trimming took 3 bases from V and 5 from J, leaving 17 bases between them. The DNA for the CDR3 is TGTGCCAGCTCACCCAGAGAAGCAGGGAGGGATCAGCCCCAGCATTTT. Protein sequence: CASSPREAGRDQPQHF.

The V and J genes are TRBV7-9 and TRBJ1-4, with TRBD1 as a possible D gene (5 bases). CDR1 SEHNR and CDR2 FQNEAQ come from the germline V gene (reference sequence). There are 13 residues in the CDR3. The germline V and J ends were trimmed by 3 bases and 7 bases, with 9 bases remaining between them. The CDR3 reads CASSLAGGEKLFF. CDR3 nucleotides: TGTGCCAGCAGCTTGGCCGGGGGTGAAAAACTGTTTTTT.

V usage is TRBV7-9 and J usage is TRBJ2-1; perhaps TRBD2 as D (5 bases). CDR1 and CDR2 (germline): SEHNR, FQNEAQ (reference sequence). V was shortened by 5 bases and J by 3 bases, with 20 bases between the two germline ends. CDR3 length equals 17 residues. CDR3: CASSPSSPGLLYNEQFF. The CDR3 nucleotides read TGTGCCAGCAGCCCGAGTAGTCCCGGACTTCTCTACAATGAGCAGTTCTTC.

The chain employs TRBV19 and TRBJ1-5, with 7 bases fitting TRBD1. Germline lookup yields CDR1 LNHDA and CDR2 SQIVND (reference sequence). V dropped 8 bases and J dropped 2; count of bases not matched to a gene: 9. CDR3 length: 15 residues. This CDR3 is CASSPGGQGNQPQHF. CDR3 nucleotides: TGTGCCAGTTCCCCAGGAGGACAGGGCAATCAGCCCCAGCATTTT. The complete variable domain, with remaining parts taken from reference TRBV19 and TRBJ1-5, reads DGGITQSPKYLFRKEGQNVTLSCEQNLNHDAMYWYRQDPGQGLRLIYYSQIVNDFQKGDIAEGYSVSREKKESFPLTVTSAQKNPTAFYLCASSPGGQGNQPQHFGDGTRLSIL.

On this clone: Its ends do not fully match the called genes, so a read error is possible. The chain employs TRBV5-4 and TRBJ2-5, with 13 bases lining up with TRBD2. In germline, CDR1 is SGHNT, CDR2 YYREEE (reference sequence). The length of the CDR3 is 12 residues. The CDR3 sequence is CASSLAGTSGNF. Here the CDR3 DNA reads TGTGCCAGCAGCTTGGCAGGGACTAGCGGGAACTTC.

The rearrangement links TRBV5-1 to TRBJ2-7; 9 positions match TRBD1. V shed 4 bases and J 3 bases; nucleotides not matched to a gene: 20. Germline lookup yields CDR1 SGHRS and CDR2 YFSETQ. The length of the CDR3 is 19 residues. The CDR3 bases are TGCGCCAGCAGCCCTGAGCCCGGGACAGGGTATTGGGGGAGCTACGAGCAGTACTTC. It yields the protein CASSPEPGTGYWGSYEQYF. Variable domain in full (rest from reference TRBV5-1 and TRBJ2-7): KAGVTQTPRYLIKTRGQQVTLSCSPISGHRSVSWYQQTPGQGLQFLFEYFSETQRNKGNFPGRFSGRQFSNSRSEMNVSTLELGDSALYLCASSPEPGTGYWGSYEQYFGPGTRLTVT.

V usage is TRBV27 and J usage is TRBJ2-2; D perhaps matches TRBD1 (6 bases). This CDR3 region has 13 residues. Germline-derived CDR1 and CDR2 are MNHEY and SMNVEV (reference sequence). Trimming took off 6 bases at V and 1 base at J, with 6 bases between the two ends. CDR3 in amino acids: CASRGQNTGELFF. The CDR3 coding sequence is TGTGCCAGCAGGGGACAGAACACCGGGGAGCTGTTTTTT.

CDR3 sequence (DNA): TGTGCCAGCAGCCCTCGACAGGGGGTAGGCACAGATACGCAGTATTTT. The encoded protein is CASSPRQGVGTDTQYF. The rearrangement uses TRBV11-3 and TRBJ2-3, with 9 bases that match TRBD1. Looked up from germline, CDR1 is SGHNT and CDR2 is YENEEA. The CDR3 extends over 16 amino acids. Trimming at V came to 5 bases and at J to 1 base, leaving 7 bases not matched to a gene. Full variable domain (remainder filled in from reference TRBV11-3 and TRBJ2-3): EAGVVQSPRYKIIEKKQPVAFWCNPISGHNTLYWYLQNLGQGPELLIRYENEEAVDDSQLPKDRFSAERLKGVDSTLKIQPAELGDSAVYLCASSPRQGVGTDTQYFGPGTRLTVL.

The gene calls are TRBV9 and TRBJ2-1, with D maybe TRBD2 (5 bases). Trimming cost V 2 bases and J 5 bases, with 11 bases left between them. CDR3 length: 14 amino acids. From germline, CDR1 is SGDLS and CDR2 YYNGEE. The DNA for the CDR3 is TGTGCCAGCAGCGTCGGGGTCGCGAACAATGAGCAGTTCTTC. Protein: CASSVGVANNEQFF.

V gene TRBV6-5 combines with J gene TRBJ1-4; D not certain. The CDR3 spans 14 residues. Germline CDR1 and CDR2: MNHEY and SVGAGI. The ends were cut back, 6 bases at V and 4 bases at J, with 12 bases in the middle. CDR3 nucleotides: TGTGCCAGCAGCTTTGGGCTTTTTAATGAAAAACTGTTTTTT. The encoded protein is CASSFGLFNEKLFF.

This rearrangement joins TRBV7-2 to TRBJ2-7; D is unclear. CDR3 length: 13 residues. Germline V gene sequence: CDR1 SGHTA, CDR2 FQGNSA. V lost 1 base and J lost 3, with 7 bases in between. The CDR3 coding sequence is TGTGCCAGCAGCTTAGGACTGGGCTACGAGCAGTACTTC. Translating gives CASSLGLGYEQYF. Combining the CDR3 with reference TRBV7-2 and TRBJ2-7 gives the whole variable domain GAGVSQSPSNKVTEKGKDVELRCDPISGHTALYWYRQSLGQGLEFLIYFQGNSAPDKSGLPSDRFSAERTGGSVSTLTIQRTQQEDSAVYLCASSLGLGYEQYFGPGTRLTVT.

The chain couples TRBV11-2 to TRBJ2-5; D gene ambiguous. Germline CDR1 SGHAT, CDR2 FQNNGV. V lost 5 bases to trimming and J lost 7 bases, with 14 bases between them. This CDR3 comprises 13 residues. The CDR3 region has the DNA TGTGCCAGCAGCCCACGGTGGGCCCGGACCCAGTACTTC. This codes for CASSPRWARTQYF.

The CDR3 sequence is CASSSGRLTYRYTF. The CDR3 region has the DNA TGTGCCAGCAGTTCGGGTCGACTTACTTACCGCTACACCTTC. This chain joins TRBV2 and TRBJ1-2; no clear D. The CDR3 has 14 residues. Germline lookup yields CDR1 SNHLY and CDR2 FYNNEI. Trimming cost V 5 bases and J 9 bases, with 19 bases left between them. The whole variable domain, remainder taken from reference TRBV2 and TRBJ1-2, is EPEVTQTPSHQVTQMGQEVILRCVPISNHLYFYWYRQILGQKVEFLVSFYNNEISEKSEIFDDQFSVERPDGSNFTLKIRSTKLEDSAMYFCASSSGRLTYRYTFGSGTRLTVV.

The rearrangement links TRBV5-6 to TRBJ2-1, with 9 bases that match TRBD1. V was clipped by 3 bases and J by 3 bases; unmatched bases: 4. The CDR3 length is 15 residues. The germline V gene has CDR1 SGHDT and CDR2 YYEEEE. Here the CDR3 DNA reads TGTGCCAGCAGCTCGGGACAGGGCAACTACAATGAGCAGTTCTTC. Translation gives CASSSGQGNYNEQFF.

This clone was seen a single time. The CDR3: CASSQEAGTWTEAFF. CDR3 in DNA: TGCGCCAGCAGCCAAGAGGCAGGTACTTGGACTGAAGCTTTCTTT. V gene TRBV4-3 combines with J gene TRBJ1-1; no firm D call. The CDR3 is 15 residues long. The germline V and J ends were trimmed by 0 bases and 5 bases, with 13 bases remaining between them. The germline V gene encodes CDR1 LGHNA and CDR2 YSLEER.

In DNA form, the CDR3 reads TGTGCCACCAGCAGAGGGAGGGGTTTGGATGGCTACACCTTC. Protein product: CATSRGRGLDGYTF. The V call is TRBV15, the J call TRBJ1-2; D perhaps matches TRBD1 (5 bases). The germline gives CDR1 LNHNV, CDR2 YYDKDF (reference sequence). V dropped 1 base and J dropped 6 bases, with 12 bases sitting between them. The CDR3 contains 14 residues.

For the CDR3, the DNA is TGTGCCAGCAGTTTACGGACTAGCGGCTACACAGATACGCAGTATTTT. Its protein is CASSLRTSGYTDTQYF. The V gene is TRBV27, the J gene TRBJ2-3; 10 bases agree with TRBD2. V shed 2 bases, J shed 2 bases, and the junction held 4 bases outside the gene matches. The germline V gene has CDR1 MNHEY and CDR2 SMNVEV (reference sequence). This CDR3 is built from 16 residues.